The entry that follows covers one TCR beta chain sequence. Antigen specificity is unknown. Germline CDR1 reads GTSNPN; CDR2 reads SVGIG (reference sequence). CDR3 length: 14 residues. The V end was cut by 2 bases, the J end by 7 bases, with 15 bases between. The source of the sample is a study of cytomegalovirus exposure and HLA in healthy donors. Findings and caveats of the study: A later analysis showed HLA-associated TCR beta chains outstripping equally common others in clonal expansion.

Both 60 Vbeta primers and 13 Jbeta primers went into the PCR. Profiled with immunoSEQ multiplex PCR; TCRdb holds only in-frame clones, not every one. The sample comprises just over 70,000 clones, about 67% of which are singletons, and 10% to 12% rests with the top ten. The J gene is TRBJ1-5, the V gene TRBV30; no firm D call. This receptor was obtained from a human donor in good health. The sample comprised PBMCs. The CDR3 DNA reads TGTGCCTGGAGTCCTCCCAGTAAGTGGCAGCCCCAGCATTTT. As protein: CAWSPPSKWQPQHF.